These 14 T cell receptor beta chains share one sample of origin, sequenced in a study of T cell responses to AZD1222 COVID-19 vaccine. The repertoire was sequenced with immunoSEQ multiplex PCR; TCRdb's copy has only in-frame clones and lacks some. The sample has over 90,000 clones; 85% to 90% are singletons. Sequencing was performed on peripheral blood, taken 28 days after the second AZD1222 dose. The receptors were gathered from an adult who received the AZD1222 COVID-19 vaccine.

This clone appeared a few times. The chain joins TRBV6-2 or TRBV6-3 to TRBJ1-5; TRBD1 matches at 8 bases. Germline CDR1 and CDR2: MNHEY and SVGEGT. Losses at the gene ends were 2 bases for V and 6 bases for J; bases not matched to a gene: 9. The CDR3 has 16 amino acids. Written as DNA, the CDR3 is TGTGCCAGCAGTTACGAGAGGACAGGGAAGGGTCAGCCCCAGCATTTT. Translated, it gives CASSYERTGKGQPQHF.

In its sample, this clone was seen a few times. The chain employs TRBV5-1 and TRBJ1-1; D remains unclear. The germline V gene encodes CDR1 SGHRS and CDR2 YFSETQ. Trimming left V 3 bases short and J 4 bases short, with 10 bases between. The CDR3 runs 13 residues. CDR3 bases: TGCGCCAGCAGCTACGGTGGGCCCACTGAAGCTTTCTTT. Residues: CASSYGGPTEAFF.

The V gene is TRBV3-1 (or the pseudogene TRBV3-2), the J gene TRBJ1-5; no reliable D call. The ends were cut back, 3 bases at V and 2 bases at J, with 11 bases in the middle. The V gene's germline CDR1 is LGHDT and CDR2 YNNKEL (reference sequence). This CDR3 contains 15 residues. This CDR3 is CASSQAHGGNQPQHF. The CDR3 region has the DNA TGTGCCAGCAGCCAGGCCCACGGCGGCAATCAGCCCCAGCATTTT.

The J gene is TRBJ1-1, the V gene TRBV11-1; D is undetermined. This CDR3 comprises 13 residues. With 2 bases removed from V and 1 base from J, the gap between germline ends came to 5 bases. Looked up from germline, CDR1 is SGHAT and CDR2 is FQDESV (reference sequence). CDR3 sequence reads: CASSLLKNTEAFF. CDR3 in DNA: TGTGCCAGCAGCTTACTTAAGAACACTGAAGCTTTCTTT.

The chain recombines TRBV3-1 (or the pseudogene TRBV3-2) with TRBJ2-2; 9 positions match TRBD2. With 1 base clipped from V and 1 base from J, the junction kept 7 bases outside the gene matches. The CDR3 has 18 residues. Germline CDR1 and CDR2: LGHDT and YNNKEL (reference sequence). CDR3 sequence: CASSQVAGDLLNTGELFF. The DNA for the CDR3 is TGTGCCAGCAGCCAAGTAGCGGGAGACCTCCTGAACACCGGGGAGCTGTTTTTT.

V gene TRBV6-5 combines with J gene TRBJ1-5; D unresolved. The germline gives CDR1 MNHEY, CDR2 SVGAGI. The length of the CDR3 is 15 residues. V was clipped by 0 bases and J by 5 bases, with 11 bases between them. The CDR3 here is CASSYSWGIDQPQHF. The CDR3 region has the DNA TGTGCCAGCAGTTACTCATGGGGAATTGATCAGCCCCAGCATTTT.

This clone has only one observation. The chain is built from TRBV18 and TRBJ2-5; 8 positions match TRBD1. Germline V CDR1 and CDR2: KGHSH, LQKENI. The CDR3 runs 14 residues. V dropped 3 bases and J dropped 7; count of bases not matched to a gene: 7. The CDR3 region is CASSPGTGRGTQYF. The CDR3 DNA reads TGTGCCAGCTCACCGGGGACAGGTAGAGGGACCCAGTACTTC.

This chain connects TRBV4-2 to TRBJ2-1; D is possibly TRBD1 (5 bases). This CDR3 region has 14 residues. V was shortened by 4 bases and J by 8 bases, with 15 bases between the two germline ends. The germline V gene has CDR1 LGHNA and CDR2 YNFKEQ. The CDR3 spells CASSPGKIVDEQFF. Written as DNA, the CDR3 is TGTGCCAGCAGCCCAGGGAAAATAGTGGATGAGCAGTTCTTC.

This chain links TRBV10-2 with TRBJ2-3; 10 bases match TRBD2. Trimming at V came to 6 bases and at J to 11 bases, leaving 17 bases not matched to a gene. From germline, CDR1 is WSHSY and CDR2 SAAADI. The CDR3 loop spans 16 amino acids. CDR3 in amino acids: CASRAGLAEPQIRQYF. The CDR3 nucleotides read TGCGCCAGCAGGGCAGGACTAGCGGAACCACAGATAAGGCAGTATTTT.

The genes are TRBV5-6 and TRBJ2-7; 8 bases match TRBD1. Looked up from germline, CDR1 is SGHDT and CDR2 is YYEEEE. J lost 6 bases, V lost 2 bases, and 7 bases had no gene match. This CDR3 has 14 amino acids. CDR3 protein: CASSLGQGVGEQYF. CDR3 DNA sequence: TGTGCCAGCAGCTTAGGACAGGGAGTAGGCGAGCAGTACTTC.

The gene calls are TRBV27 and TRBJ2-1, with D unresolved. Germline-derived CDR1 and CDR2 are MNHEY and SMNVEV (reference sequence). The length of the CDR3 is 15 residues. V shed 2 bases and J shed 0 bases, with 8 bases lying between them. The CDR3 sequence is CASSLGLSSYNEQFF. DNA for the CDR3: TGTGCCAGCAGTTTAGGGCTTAGCTCCTACAATGAGCAGTTCTTC.

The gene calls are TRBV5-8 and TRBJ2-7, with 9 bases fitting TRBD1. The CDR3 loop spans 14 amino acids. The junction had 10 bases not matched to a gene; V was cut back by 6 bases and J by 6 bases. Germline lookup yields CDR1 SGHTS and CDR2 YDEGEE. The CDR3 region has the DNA TGTGCCAGCAACCTCGGACAGGGGTTCCCCGAGCAGTACTTC. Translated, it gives CASNLGQGFPEQYF.

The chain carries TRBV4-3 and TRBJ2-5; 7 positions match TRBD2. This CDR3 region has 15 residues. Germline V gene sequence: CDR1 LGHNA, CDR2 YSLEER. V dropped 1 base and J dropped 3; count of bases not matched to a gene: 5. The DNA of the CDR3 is TGCGCCAGCAGCCAAGTACCCGGGACTAAAGAGACCCAGTACTTC. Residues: CASSQVPGTKETQYF.

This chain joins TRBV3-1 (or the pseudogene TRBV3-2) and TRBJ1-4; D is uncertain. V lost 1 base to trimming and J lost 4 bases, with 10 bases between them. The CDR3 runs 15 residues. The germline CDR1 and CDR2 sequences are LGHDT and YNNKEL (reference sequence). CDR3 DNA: TGTGCCAGCAGCCAAGGTTTGTCGGGTAATGAAAAACTGTTTTTT. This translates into CASSQGLSGNEKLFF.